The 20 T cell receptor beta chains below all came from one sample that was sequenced in a study of Tregs in tolerant kidney transplant recipients. Sequencing used immunoSEQ multiplex PCR; TCRdb keeps in-frame clones, though not all of them. The sample holds 90,000 or so clones, around 90% seen once. The sample consisted of CD8+ T cells from blood. The receptors here all came from a human donor in good health.

On this clone: Sequence at one end of the junction differs from germline and may be a read error. J is TRBJ1-1 and V is TRBV2; D not certain. Germline V CDR1 and CDR2: SNHLY, FYNNEI. The CDR3 runs 12 residues. CDR3 in amino acids: CATQVLKTEAFF. The CDR3, as DNA: TGTGCCACCCAGGTTTTGAAGACTGAAGCTTTCTTT.

This clone was detected once. The chain employs TRBV9 and TRBJ2-7; D remains unclear. This CDR3 contains 13 residues. From germline, CDR1 is SGDLS and CDR2 YYNGEE. The germline V and J ends were trimmed by 0 bases and 1 base, with 5 bases remaining between them. The CDR3 DNA follows: TGTGCCAGCAGCGTAGACGCTTCCTACGAGCAGTACTTC. Its translation: CASSVDASYEQYF.

The chain has TRBV10-2 and TRBJ1-6; D remains ambiguous. The CDR3 is 16 residues long. The germline V gene has CDR1 WSHSY and CDR2 SAAADI. The germline V and J ends were trimmed by 0 bases and 7 bases, with 13 bases remaining between them. The CDR3 DNA reads as TGCGCCAGCAGTGAGTCGCCAAGGGTAGGGAATTCACCCCTCCACTTT. Its translation: CASSESPRVGNSPLHF.

The CDR3, as DNA: TGCGCCAGCAGCCAACTAGCGGGGGTAAACACAGATACGCAGTATTTT. It specifies CASSQLAGVNTDTQYF. The chain is built from TRBV4-1 and TRBJ2-3, with 10 bases lining up with TRBD2. V shed 2 bases and J 2 bases; nucleotides not matched to a gene: 4. Germline V gene sequence: CDR1 MGHRA, CDR2 YSYEKL. The CDR3 spans 16 residues.

The chain links TRBV4-1 to TRBJ2-5; 12 bases align to TRBD1. Germline trimming cut 7 bases from V and 5 bases from J; bases unmatched to any gene: 11. Germline V gene data show CDR1 as MGHRA and CDR2 as YSYEKL. This CDR3 contains 16 residues. CDR3 residues: CASNAGQGASRETQYF. CDR3 coding DNA: TGCGCCAGCAATGCGGGACAGGGGGCTTCTAGGGAGACCCAGTACTTC.

The J gene is TRBJ2-3, the V gene TRBV5-1, with D possibly matching TRBD1 (6 bases). CDR1 is SGHRS, CDR2 YFSETQ, per germline. With 4 bases removed from V and 0 bases from J, the gap between germline ends came to 18 bases. This CDR3 region has 17 residues. The CDR3 protein is CASSLMTGQTSTDTQYF. The DNA for the CDR3 is TGCGCCAGCAGCCTCATGACCGGACAGACTAGCACAGATACGCAGTATTTT.

This clone was recorded once. The V gene is TRBV2, the J gene TRBJ1-1; the D is unclear. Germline V CDR1 and CDR2: SNHLY, FYNNEI. The germline V and J ends were trimmed by 3 bases and 6 bases, with 11 bases remaining between them. CDR3 length: 13 amino acids. Here the CDR3 DNA reads TGTGCCAGCAGTGACGGGCAGTTGGCTGAAGCTTTCTTT. Encoded protein: CASSDGQLAEAFF.

The J gene is TRBJ2-7, the V gene TRBV7-2; 12 bases align to TRBD2. Germline V gene data show CDR1 as SGHTA and CDR2 as FQGNSA. Trimming took 4 bases from V and 4 from J; bases not matched to a gene: 11. This CDR3 contains 17 residues. The DNA of the CDR3 is TGTGCCAGCAGCTCTAGGCCCGCCCTAGCGGGAGGGTACGAGCAGTACTTC. Protein product: CASSSRPALAGGYEQYF. The full variable domain, rest sourced from reference TRBV7-2 and TRBJ2-7, is GAGVSQSPSNKVTEKGKDVELRCDPISGHTALYWYRQSLGQGLEFLIYFQGNSAPDKSGLPSDRFSAERTGGSVSTLTIQRTQQEDSAVYLCASSSRPALAGGYEQYFGPGTRLTVT.

V usage is TRBV7-9 and J usage is TRBJ2-1; 8 bases are a match to TRBD2. With 5 bases clipped from V and 8 bases from J, the junction kept 14 bases outside the gene matches. Germline V gene sequence: CDR1 SEHNR, CDR2 FQNEAQ (reference sequence). CDR3 size: 16 residues. DNA for the CDR3: TGTGCCAGCAGCCCAATTAGACGGGGGGGTATGGATGAGCAGTTCTTC. Protein: CASSPIRRGGMDEQFF.

The chain has TRBV2 and TRBJ1-4, with D hard to call. The V and J ends lost 1 base and 3 bases respectively, with 9 bases between them. The CDR3 runs 15 residues. The germline CDR1 and CDR2 sequences are SNHLY and FYNNEI. CDR3 sequence: CASSEGSVANEKLFF. In nucleotides, the CDR3 is TGTGCCAGCAGTGAAGGAAGTGTTGCTAATGAAAAACTGTTTTTT.

The gene calls are TRBV9 and TRBJ1-1; D may be TRBD1 (6 bases). The length of the CDR3 is 19 residues. The V gene lost 4 bases and the J gene lost 5 bases, with 30 bases spanning the gap. CDR1 SGDLS and CDR2 YYNGEE come from the germline V gene. For the CDR3, the DNA is TGTGCCAGCAGCCCGTCGATGATTTCCCCCCCCAGGGGAGAGACTGAAGCTTTCTTT. As protein: CASSPSMISPPRGETEAFF.

The chain employs TRBV2 and TRBJ1-1; 10 bases are shared with TRBD1. V lost 6 bases and J lost 4; bases outside the gene matches: 8. Germline V gives CDR1 SNHLY, CDR2 FYNNEI. This CDR3 is built from 15 residues. CDR3 residues: CASRDGTGVSTEAFF. Here the CDR3 DNA reads TGTGCCAGCAGAGACGGGACAGGGGTGAGCACTGAAGCTTTCTTT.

This clone was recorded once. V is TRBV10-2 and J is TRBJ2-7; D remains unclear. V lost 10 bases and J 3 bases, leaving 19 bases between the germline ends. CDR1 WSHSY and CDR2 SAAADI come from the germline V gene. The CDR3 covers 14 residues. The CDR3, as DNA: TGCGCCACCCTTCCTGGGGAAATTGTCTACGAGCAGTACTTC. Translating gives CATLPGEIVYEQYF.

The rearrangement links TRBV7-8 to TRBJ2-7; 7 bases fit TRBD1. The CDR3 consists of 14 residues. Germline assignment: CDR1 SGHVS and CDR2 FQNEAQ. The V segment lost 7 bases and the J segment 3 bases; nucleotides outside the gene matches: 9. DNA for the CDR3: TGTGCCAGCAACACCCCGGCAGGGGGCTACGAGCAGTACTTC. This gives the protein CASNTPAGGYEQYF. The variable domain in full, completed from reference TRBV7-8 and TRBJ2-7, reads GAGVSQSPRYKVAKRGQDVALRCDPISGHVSLFWYQQALGQGPEFLTYFQNEAQLDKSGLPSDRFFAERPEGSVSTLKIQRTQQEDSAVYLCASNTPAGGYEQYFGPGTRLTVT.

The chain couples TRBV7-6 to TRBJ2-1; a possible D gene is TRBD2 (5 bases). Germline loops: CDR1 SGHVS, CDR2 FNYEAQ. The CDR3 sequence is 13 residues long. V gave up 5 bases and J gave up 7 bases, with 12 bases separating them. CDR3 DNA sequence: TGTGCCAGCAGCCCGACGGGGTGGAATGAGCAGTTCTTC. Encoded protein: CASSPTGWNEQFF.

This chain uses TRBV19 with TRBJ2-1, with 9 bases identical to TRBD2. The J segment lost 2 bases and the V segment lost 5 bases, leaving 10 bases of the junction unmatched. The germline CDR1 and CDR2 sequences are LNHDA and SQIVND (reference sequence). The CDR3 sequence is 17 residues long. The CDR3 region has the DNA TGTGCCAGTAGTCCGTCGGCTAGCGGGACGACCTACAATGAGCAGTTCTTC. Encoded protein: CASSPSASGTTYNEQFF.

The J gene is TRBJ2-7, the V gene TRBV29-1; 7 positions match TRBD2. CDR3 length equals 13 residues. With 6 bases clipped from V and 7 bases from J, the junction kept 12 bases outside the gene matches. The germline V gene encodes CDR1 SQVTM and CDR2 ANQGSEA. In DNA, the CDR3 is TGCAGCGTGGGGGGGTCAGCGGCCTTTGAGCAGTACTTC. Translated, it gives CSVGGSAAFEQYF.

J is TRBJ2-5 and V is TRBV7-8, with 8 bases that match TRBD2. With 2 bases clipped from V and 3 bases from J, the junction kept 2 bases outside the gene matches. The CDR3 contains 14 residues. Germline assignment: CDR1 SGHVS and CDR2 FQNEAQ. The DNA for the CDR3 is TGTGCCAGCAGCTTACGGCGGGGGGAAGAGACCCAGTACTTC. Protein: CASSLRRGEETQYF.

V usage is TRBV6-6 and J usage is TRBJ2-1; TRBD2 matches 12 bases. The trim removed 10 bases at V and 6 bases at J, leaving 4 bases unmatched. Germline V lookup: CDR1 MNHNY, CDR2 SVGAGI (reference sequence). The CDR3 extends over 13 amino acids. The CDR3 sequence: CAISSGRANEQFF. CDR3 coding DNA: TGTGCCATCTCTAGCGGGAGGGCCAATGAGCAGTTCTTC.

This clone was seen just once. V usage is TRBV6-1 and J usage is TRBJ2-2; D ambiguous. The CDR3 has 13 amino acids. Per germline, CDR1 MNHNS and CDR2 SASEGT. Trimming pared 7 bases from V and 6 bases from J, leaving 12 bases between. The CDR3 DNA sequence: TGTGCCAGCATAGTCCCGCTTTCCGGGGAGCTGTTTTTT. Its translation is CASIVPLSGELFF.